Sequencing of this T cell receptor (beta chain) was carried out in a study of blood T cells in healthy people across ages. Points on this clonotype: The junction departs from germline at one end; a sequencing error may be responsible.

Combining a sample-barcoded 5' primer with a J-beta primer mix, a second PCR ran for roughly 7 to 11 cycles. A 12-random-nucleotide template-switch adaptor tagged each cDNA molecule. Using its own MiXCR run on the 5' RACE reads, TCRdb lists one record per CDR3 protein. The table records 800,000 to 950,000 distinct CDR3 sequences, 29% of them present only once. The CDR3 loop spans 14 amino acids. This sample was shared with a second study, whose subject was T cells of mothers and their children.

Sequenced: blood. The source of this sequence is a woman between 40 and 50 years old in good health. This chain links TRBV12-3 or TRBV12-4 with TRBJ2-5, with D unclear. Near its end, the DNA agrees better with TRBJ2-7, so the J call may be wrong. The CDR3 loop is CANSSVQTKGEQYF. The CDR3 DNA reads as TGTGCCAACAGTTCGGTGCAGACAAAAGGCGAGCAGTACTTC.